These T cell receptor beta chains were read from a single sample in a study of tumor-infiltrating lymphocytes in primary liver carcinoma. TCRdb called the multiplex PCR reads again in MiXCR, with one record for every CDR3 protein. The repertoire holds roughly 20,000 distinct CDR3 sequences, with almost 80% as singletons. The sequenced material came from liver tumor tissue from sampling region 4. Receptors were obtained from a woman aged 30 to 39 with primary liver carcinoma and hepatitis B virus infection. Both conserved end residues are trimmed from each CDR3.

v_gene,j_gene,CDR3aa
TRBV6-5,TRBJ1-6,ASRERSVPLSHLH
TRBV5-4,TRBJ2-3,ASCVDGHPPPTDTRY
TRBV10-3,TRBJ2-1,AISPAGTRDEQF
TRBV12-3/TRBV12-4,TRBJ2-1,TSSSGQEQF
TRBV10-3,TRBJ2-7,AISGAGETGEQY
TRBV5-1,TRBJ2-5,ASCLLSGEGETQY
TRBV10-3,TRBJ2-1,AISLTATRDVQF
TRBV11-2,TRBJ2-1,ASSLDQGIYNEQS
TRBV12-3/TRBV12-4,TRBJ2-1,VINYGLRGYNEQF
TRBV11-2,TRBJ2-7,ASSSYPGPYVYEQN
TRBV5-4,TRBJ2-3,AGSVDGHPSPTDTQY
TRBV6-5,TRBJ2-1,ASRPYRGHNEQF
TRBV12-3/TRBV12-4,TRBJ2-1,ASSDSLAGDNEQF
TRBV10-3,TRBJ2-1,AISGQPGLAGTGGNEQF
TRBV10-3,TRBJ2-1,AISESQAARGYNEQF
TRBV4-2,TRBJ2-7,ASSQVHLGHGGPREQY
TRBV28,TRBJ2-5,ASSTLGVEETQY
TRBV11-2,TRBJ1-6,ASSPSRTGNSPLH
TRBV11-2,TRBJ1-1,ASSDQDRGRKKWSNTEAF
TRBV11-2,TRBJ2-5,ASRSRDSAYQETQY
TRBV5-5,TRBJ1-6,ASSLDVSISPLH
TRBV11-3,TRBJ1-5,ASSYTGGYSNQPQH
TRBV11-2,TRBJ2-7,ASGLGVRGSYEQY
TRBV11-2,TRBJ1-4,ASSPCEGKLF
TRBV6-1,TRBJ1-2,ASSERFLALKSNYGCT
TRBV4-1,TRBJ2-3,ASSQLDMVAEDSVTQY
TRBV4-3,TRBJ2-7,ASSQDRWTGQVQY
TRBV11-2,TRBJ2-4,ASSHAGTFSGTSGSQNIQY
TRBV11-2,TRBJ2-3,ASSRTLQGRGDTQY
TRBV14,TRBJ1-2,ASNQGNSFYGYT
TRBV5-1,TRBJ2-7,ASSPRADFVYEQY
TRBV29-1,TRBJ2-7,SATGEDEGYYVQY
TRBV5-6,TRBJ2-2,VSSLAPRITGELF
TRBV6-5,TRBJ2-2,ASCQRTGFTGDLF
TRBV11-3,TRBJ1-1,ASILVENTKAF
TRBV7-9,TRBJ2-1,VSSLVFGGSFYNEQF
TRBV25-1,TRBJ2-2,ELHGASSPYTGELF
TRBV6-5,TRBJ2-5,ASSTGMGLTQY
TRBV4-3,TRBJ2-3,ASSLSVWLGDPDDTQY
TRBV11-2,TRBJ2-4,ARSHAGTFTVTSGRQNIKY